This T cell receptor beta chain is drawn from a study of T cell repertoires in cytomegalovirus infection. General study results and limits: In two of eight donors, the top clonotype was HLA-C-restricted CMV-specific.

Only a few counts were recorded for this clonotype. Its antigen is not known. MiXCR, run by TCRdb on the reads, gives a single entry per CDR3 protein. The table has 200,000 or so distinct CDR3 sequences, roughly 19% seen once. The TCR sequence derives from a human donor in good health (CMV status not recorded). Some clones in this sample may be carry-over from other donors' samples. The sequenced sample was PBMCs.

The DNA for the CDR3 is TGCAGCGCGGAGGGGACGGCTTCCTACGAGCAGTACTTC. Its protein is CSAEGTASYEQYF. This rearrangement joins TRBV29-1 to TRBJ2-7; a weak D match, TRBD2 (6 bases). The CDR3 is 13 amino acids. Trimming left V 7 bases short and J 1 base short, with 14 bases between. Germline CDR1 SQVTM, CDR2 ANQGSEA.